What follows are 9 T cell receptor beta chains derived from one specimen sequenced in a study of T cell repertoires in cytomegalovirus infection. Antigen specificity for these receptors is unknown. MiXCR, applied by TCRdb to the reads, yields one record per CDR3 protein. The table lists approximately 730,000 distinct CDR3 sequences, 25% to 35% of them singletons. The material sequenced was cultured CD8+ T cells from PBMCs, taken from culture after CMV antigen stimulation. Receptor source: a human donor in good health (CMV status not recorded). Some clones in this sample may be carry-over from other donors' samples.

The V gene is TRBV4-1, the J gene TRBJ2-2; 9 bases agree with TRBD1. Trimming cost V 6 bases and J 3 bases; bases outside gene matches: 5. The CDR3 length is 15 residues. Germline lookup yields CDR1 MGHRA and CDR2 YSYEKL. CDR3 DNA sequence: TGCGCCAGCAGGGACAGGGGCCCTTACACCGGGGAGCTGTTTTTT. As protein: CASRDRGPYTGELFF.

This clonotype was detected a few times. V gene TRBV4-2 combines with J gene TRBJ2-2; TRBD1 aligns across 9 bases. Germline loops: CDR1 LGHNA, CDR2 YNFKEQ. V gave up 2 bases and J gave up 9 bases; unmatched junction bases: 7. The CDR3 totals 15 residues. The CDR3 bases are TGTGCCAGCAGCCAATCGGACAGGGGAGTCTGGGAGCTGTTTTTT. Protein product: CASSQSDRGVWELFF.

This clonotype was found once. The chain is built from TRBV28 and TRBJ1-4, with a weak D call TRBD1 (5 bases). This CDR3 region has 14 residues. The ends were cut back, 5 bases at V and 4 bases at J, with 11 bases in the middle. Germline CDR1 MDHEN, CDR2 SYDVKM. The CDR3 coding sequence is TGTGCCAGCAGTAAGGACATTTATAATGAAAAACTGTTTTTT. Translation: CASSKDIYNEKLFF.

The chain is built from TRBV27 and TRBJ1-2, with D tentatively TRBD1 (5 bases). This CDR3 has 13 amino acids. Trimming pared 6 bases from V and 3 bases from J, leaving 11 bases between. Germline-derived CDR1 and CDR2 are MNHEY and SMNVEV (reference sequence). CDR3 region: CASRDGAHYGYTF. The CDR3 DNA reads TGTGCCAGCAGAGACGGGGCTCACTATGGCTACACCTTC.

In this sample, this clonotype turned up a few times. This CDR3 reads CASRPPPWGAGSYNEQFF. The CDR3 DNA reads TGTGCCAGCAGACCACCTCCGTGGGGCGCTGGCTCCTACAATGAGCAGTTCTTC. The chain has TRBV6-5 and TRBJ2-1; possibly TRBD1 for D (5 bases). Germline loops: CDR1 MNHEY, CDR2 SVGAGI. This CDR3 has 18 residues. The V end was cut by 6 bases, the J end by 0 bases, with 21 bases between.

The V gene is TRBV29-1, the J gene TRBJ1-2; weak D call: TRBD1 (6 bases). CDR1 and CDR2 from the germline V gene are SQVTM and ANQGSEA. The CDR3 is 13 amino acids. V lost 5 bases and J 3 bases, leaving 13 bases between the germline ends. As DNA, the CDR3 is TGCAGCGTTTCGGGAGGGGGTTACTATGGCTACACCTTC. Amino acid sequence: CSVSGGGYYGYTF.

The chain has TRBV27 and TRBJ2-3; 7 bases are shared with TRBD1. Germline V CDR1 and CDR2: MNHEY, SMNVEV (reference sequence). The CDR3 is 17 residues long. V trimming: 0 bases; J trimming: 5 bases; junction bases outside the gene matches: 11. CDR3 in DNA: TGTGCCAGCAGTTTATCGAGGGGGACAGCCCGCCAAGATACGCAGTATTTT. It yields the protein CASSLSRGTARQDTQYF.

The CDR3 here is CASSQDKAGGGNGYTF. In nucleotides, the CDR3 is TGCGCCAGCAGCCAAGATAAGGCAGGGGGAGGAAATGGCTACACCTTC. The chain combines TRBV4-1 with TRBJ1-2; 7 nucleotides line up with TRBD1. The J segment lost 6 bases and the V segment lost 0 bases, leaving 10 bases of the junction unmatched. The germline gives CDR1 MGHRA, CDR2 YSYEKL. The CDR3 spans 16 residues.

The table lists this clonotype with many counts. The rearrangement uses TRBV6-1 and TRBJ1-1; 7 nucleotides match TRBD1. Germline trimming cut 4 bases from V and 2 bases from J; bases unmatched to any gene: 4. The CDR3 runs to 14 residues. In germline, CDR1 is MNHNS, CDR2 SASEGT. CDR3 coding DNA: TGTGCCAGCAGTGCCGCAGGGGGAAACACTGAAGCTTTCTTT. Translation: CASSAAGGNTEAFF.